These 6 T cell receptor beta chains were sequenced from one sample in a study of OX40 agonist ivuxolimab in advanced cancers. Some clones are missing from TCRdb's copy, which holds only in-frame ones; the method was immunoSEQ multiplex PCR. Of about 73,000 clones detected, 75% to 95% appear once; the ten largest clones hold approximately 0.5%. The sample consisted of CD4+ or CD8+ T cells sorted from blood, taken in a trial of the OX40 agonist ivuxolimab. The receptors derive from an adult with an advanced solid tumor such as melanoma, head and neck, liver or kidney cancer.

The chain recombines TRBV6-4 with TRBJ2-2, with unresolved D. The CDR3 is 16 residues long. Germline V gene lookup returns CDR1 MRHNA and CDR2 SNTAGT. Trimming left V 4 bases short and J 7 bases short, with 19 bases between. The CDR3 DNA reads as TGTGCCAGCAGTGCCGACTTTCCTAGGGTCGGCGGGGAGCTGTTTTTT. Its protein is CASSADFPRVGGELFF.

About this clone: Other DNA variants within this sample encode the same CDR3. The chain is built from TRBV28 and TRBJ2-1; possibly TRBD2 for D (6 bases). V dropped 5 bases and J dropped 0 bases, with 11 bases sitting between them. The CDR3 loop spans 15 amino acids. Looked up from germline, CDR1 is MDHEN and CDR2 is SYDVKM. CDR3 nucleotides: TGTGCCAGCAGTCCCGGAGGGAGCTCCTACAATGAGCAGTTCTTC. Protein: CASSPGGSSYNEQFF.

This rearrangement joins TRBV19 to TRBJ2-2, with TRBD1 matching over 7 bases. The V gene end was trimmed by 4 bases and the J gene end by 5 bases; junction bases not matched to a gene: 7. The CDR3 spans 15 residues. The V gene's germline CDR1 is LNHDA and CDR2 SQIVND (reference sequence). The CDR3 region has the DNA TGTGCCAGTAGTAGTTTTCAGGGGGAGACCGGGGAGCTGTTTTTT. Residues: CASSSFQGETGELFF.

This clone has only a few counts. The rearrangement joins TRBV11-3 to TRBJ2-1; D might be TRBD1 or TRBD2, each matching 5 bases. V lost 3 bases to trimming and J lost 2 bases, with 17 bases between them. Germline V gene sequence: CDR1 SGHNT, CDR2 YENEEA. This CDR3 contains 17 residues. The CDR3: CASSLGVAGTTYNEQFF. CDR3 nucleotides: TGTGCCAGCAGCTTGGGGGTGGCCGGAACTACCTACAATGAGCAGTTCTTC.

The J gene is TRBJ2-3, the V gene TRBV9; 7 bases are a match to TRBD2. This CDR3 spans 14 amino acids. V lost 6 bases to trimming and J lost 3 bases; unmatched junction nucleotides: 7. Looked up from germline, CDR1 is SGDLS and CDR2 is YYNGEE. CDR3 protein: CASTRREVTDTQYF. CDR3 nucleotide sequence: TGTGCCAGCACCCGTCGGGAGGTGACAGATACGCAGTATTTT.

J is TRBJ2-4 and V is TRBV5-1, with 13 bases identical to TRBD2. The germline gives CDR1 SGHRS, CDR2 YFSETQ. There are 16 residues in the CDR3. Trimming took 2 bases from V and 7 from J; bases not matched to a gene: 6. CDR3 protein: CASSLTSGRGENIQYF. The CDR3 DNA sequence: TGCGCCAGCAGCTTAACTAGCGGGAGGGGGGAGAACATTCAGTACTTC.